This T cell receptor beta chain was sequenced in a study of lymphopenia after photon versus proton radiotherapy (dated by TCRdb to between 2017 and 2020). Regarding the study in general: In patients with gastrointestinal tumors who developed high-grade lymphopenia, the study compared the immunological effects of photon radiation therapy with those of proton radiation therapy. The cohort included over 15 patients with gastrointestinal tumors who developed lymphopenia after receiving either photon or proton therapy. The goal of the study was to describe how the two radiation modalities differ in their effects on the immune system.

Via the germline V gene (reference sequence), CDR1 is LNHDA and CDR2 SQIVND. The CDR3 holds 14 amino acids from the cysteine to the phenylalanine. CDR3 DNA is the only sequence kept; it has 42 bases, read in frame from the first base. V is clipped by 5 bases and J by 4 bases, and the sequence between their germline boundaries is 14 bases long. A word on this clone: The clone's antigen remains unknown. Base qualities are missing; no much larger clone stands one base away.

Library preparation employed the immunoSEQ multiplex PCR assay. Deep sequencing of rearranged TCR beta loci, alongside multiparametric flow cytometry, was used to profile T cell repertoires. TCRdb carries this immuneACCESS record with in-frame sequences only. Its versions omit some clonotypes, under half of them owing to an unresolved V gene in the studies checked, with the rest unexplained. The sample data list under 80,000 clones, and approximately 83% of these were observed just once. The ten largest clones add up to about 2.3% of the sample. Broad study findings and their caveats: Once the lymphocyte count had reached its nadir, the repertoires of photon-treated patients showed oligoclonal expansion, particularly of CD8+ Temra cells, and this expansion drove the decline in diversity. Among patients across the cohort who died, overall survival time showed an inverse correlation with a larger post-nadir drop in TCR diversity. The survival association was assessed only in patients who died, and better survival with proton therapy was presented by the authors as a possibility rather than a demonstrated result. During treatment, patients who received proton therapy stayed relatively stable, whereas patients who received photon therapy lost naive T cells and TCR diversity and gained effector/memory populations.

The source material was peripheral blood, sampled from a patient treated with photon-based radiotherapy. The sequence derives from a man aged 40-50 years with gastric cancer. The chain was built from TRBV19 and TRBJ1-2; matching of 5 bases hints at TRBD1 as the D gene. The nucleotide sequence reads TGTGCCAGTAGTGCCCGGGACGGGACCTATGGCTACACCTTC. Translated, this gives CASSARDGTYGYTF.